This TCR beta chain was captured by sequencing in a study of cytomegalovirus exposure and HLA in healthy donors. On this clone itself: Its antigen is still unknown.

Germline V gene lookup returns CDR1 SNHLY and CDR2 FYNNEI. The CDR3 is 14 amino acids. The V end was cut by 6 bases, the J end by 5 bases, with 16 bases between. Study results and caveats: In a later analysis, several top co-occurrence clusters appeared linked to parvovirus B19, influenza, CMV and Epstein-Barr virus.

The PCR contained 60 Vbeta and 13 Jbeta primers. This table comes from immunoSEQ multiplex PCR, and its TCRdb copy is limited to in-frame clones, with some not included. Reported are about 160,000 clones; the ten largest clones contain 2.1%. This clonotype was sampled from a man under 40 in good health and CMV-seronegative. The rearrangement joins TRBV2 to TRBJ2-5; possible D gene TRBD2, 5 bases. The sequenced material came from PBMCs. CDR3 region: CASRESQTGETQYF. The CDR3 DNA reads TGTGCCAGCAGAGAATCACAAACGGGGGAGACCCAGTACTTC.